The 18 T cell receptor beta chains given below trace back to one sample, sequenced in a study of T cell repertoires in cytomegalovirus infection. TCRdb reprocessed the reads via MiXCR and lists one record per CDR3 protein. The sample yields tens of thousands of distinct CDR3 sequences, 45% to 55% seen once. Their recognized antigens are unknown. Material: CD8+ T cells from cultured PBMCs, obtained from culture after CMV antigen stimulation. Receptor source: a human donor in good health (CMV status not recorded). Some clones in this sample may be carry-over from other donors' samples.

CDR3: CAWSVDSLYGYTF. The CDR3 DNA is TGTGCCTGGAGTGTCGACAGCCTCTATGGCTACACCTTC. This chain uses TRBV30 with TRBJ1-2; D might be TRBD1 (5 bases). This CDR3 has 13 residues. CDR1 GTSNPN and CDR2 SVGIG come from the germline V gene (reference sequence). Trimming shortened V by 0 bases and J by 4 bases, and 9 bases separated the two germline ends.

The chain has TRBV28 and TRBJ1-1, with TRBD1 as a possible D gene (5 bases). CDR3 length equals 15 residues. Per the germline V gene, CDR1 is MDHEN and CDR2 is SYDVKM. The V end lost 6 bases, the J end lost 0 bases, and 14 bases lay between the germline ends. CDR3 DNA sequence: TGTGCCAGCAGGGGCAGGGACCCTCTGAACACTGAAGCTTTCTTT. It codes for CASRGRDPLNTEAFF. The full variable domain, in which reference TRBV28 and TRBJ1-1 provide the parts outside the CDR3, is DVKVTQSSRYLVKRTGEKVFLECVQDMDHENMFWYRQDPGLGLRLIYFSYDVKMKEKGDIPEGYSVSREKKERFSLILESASTNQTSMYLCASRGRDPLNTEAFFGQGTRLTVV.

The V gene is TRBV28, the J gene TRBJ2-2; 13 positions agree with TRBD2. CDR3 length: 18 residues. The ends lost 4 bases at V and 0 bases at J; junction bases unmatched: 5. Germline CDR1 and CDR2: MDHEN and SYDVKM. The CDR3 bases are TGTGCCAGCAGTTATCCGACTAGCGGGAGGACGAACACCGGGGAGCTGTTTTTT. This gives the protein CASSYPTSGRTNTGELFF. Based on the CDR3 plus reference TRBV28 and TRBJ2-2, the full variable domain is DVKVTQSSRYLVKRTGEKVFLECVQDMDHENMFWYRQDPGLGLRLIYFSYDVKMKEKGDIPEGYSVSREKKERFSLILESASTNQTSMYLCASSYPTSGRTNTGELFFGEGSRLTVL.

The chain couples TRBV4-3 to TRBJ1-2, with a tentative D call TRBD1 (5 bases). CDR1 is LGHNA and CDR2 is YSLEER in the germline V gene. V was clipped by 4 bases and J by 6 bases, with 15 bases between them. CDR3 length: 14 residues. CDR3 in amino acids: CASSPGTAGDGYTF. The CDR3 DNA reads as TGCGCCAGCAGCCCCGGGACGGCGGGAGATGGCTACACCTTC.

The chain recombines TRBV5-5 with TRBJ2-1; unclear D gene. Germline V gene sequence: CDR1 SGHKS, CDR2 YYEKEE (reference sequence). The length of the CDR3 is 14 residues. Trimming removed 1 base from V and 4 bases from J, with 9 bases in between. This CDR3 is CASSLHNGYNEQFF. CDR3 DNA sequence: TGTGCCAGCAGCTTGCATAACGGGTACAATGAGCAGTTCTTC.

This clonotype was seen a few times. The rearrangement joins TRBV7-9 to TRBJ2-7; TRBD1 matches 7 bases. Germline assignment: CDR1 SEHNR and CDR2 FQNEAQ (reference sequence). V dropped 6 bases and J dropped 2; count of bases not matched to a gene: 10. The CDR3 covers 15 residues. The CDR3, as DNA: TGTGCCAGCAGTTTTGACAGGGTGAGGCCCTACGAGCAGTACTTC. It translates to CASSFDRVRPYEQYF.

V gene TRBV6-1 combines with J gene TRBJ1-1, with D unresolved. The V gene's germline CDR1 is MNHNS and CDR2 SASEGT. This CDR3 is 14 amino acids long. V lost 3 bases, J lost 2 bases, and 10 bases lay in between. The CDR3 spells CASSDRSHNTEAFF. CDR3 bases: TGTGCCAGCAGTGATCGGAGTCACAACACTGAAGCTTTCTTT.

The rearrangement uses TRBV7-6 and TRBJ1-5; 7 bases agree with TRBD1. Germline V CDR1 and CDR2: SGHVS, FNYEAQ. The CDR3 runs 14 residues. V dropped 5 bases and J dropped 5; count of bases not matched to a gene: 6. The CDR3 coding sequence is TGTGCCAGCAGCGTCAGGGGGGGCGATCAGCCCCAGCATTTT. This sequence encodes CASSVRGGDQPQHF.

This clonotype has more than one count but fewer than ten. The chain is built from TRBV2 and TRBJ1-5, with D perhaps matching TRBD1 (6 bases). Trimming took off 5 bases at V and 0 bases at J, with 11 bases between the two ends. The CDR3 contains 15 residues. Germline V gene data show CDR1 as SNHLY and CDR2 as FYNNEI. The CDR3 spells CASSIQGYSNQPQHF. The CDR3 nucleotides read TGTGCCAGCAGTATACAGGGTTATAGCAATCAGCCCCAGCATTTT.

This clonotype was observed a handful of times. The chain employs TRBV20-1 and TRBJ1-4, with D uncertain. Germline V CDR1 and CDR2: DFQATT, SNEGSKA (reference sequence). The CDR3 loop spans 14 amino acids. The V and J ends lost 6 bases and 0 bases respectively, with 11 bases between them. The CDR3 sequence: CSAQDFTTNEKLFF. As DNA, the CDR3 is TGCAGTGCCCAAGACTTCACAACTAATGAAAAACTGTTTTTT.

The J gene is TRBJ2-1, the V gene TRBV7-8; 7 bases align to TRBD1. CDR1 is SGHVS and CDR2 is FQNEAQ in the germline V gene. This CDR3 has 14 amino acids. After removal of 7 bases from V and 7 bases from J, the junction contained 10 bases not matched to a gene. The CDR3 spells CASTDLDRANEQFF. The CDR3, as DNA: TGTGCCAGCACCGACCTCGACAGGGCAAATGAGCAGTTCTTC.

V usage is TRBV7-2 and J usage is TRBJ2-3; 7 positions match TRBD1. V shed 5 bases and J 0 bases; nucleotides not matched to a gene: 14. Germline CDR1 is SGHTA and CDR2 is FQGNSA. There are 18 residues in the CDR3. CDR3 bases: TGTGCCAGCAGCCATTGGACAGGTCCCGATACTAGCACAGATACGCAGTATTTT. Amino acid sequence: CASSHWTGPDTSTDTQYF.

CDR3 DNA: TGCAGTGCCGGAAGGGGCGAGCAGTACTTC. It yields the protein CSAGRGEQYF. The chain carries TRBV20-1 and TRBJ2-7, with D maybe TRBD1 (5 bases). Germline CDR1 and CDR2: DFQATT and SNEGSKA (reference sequence). Trimming removed 6 bases at V and 6 bases at J, with 9 bases between. The CDR3 runs 10 residues.

CDR3 in DNA: TGTGCCAGCAGCTTAGGGACTAGCGGGAGGACCGGGGAGCTGTTTTTT. Residues: CASSLGTSGRTGELFF. V and J are TRBV11-2 and TRBJ2-2; 14 nucleotides line up with TRBD2. Germline CDR1 and CDR2: SGHAT and FQNNGV. The CDR3 is 16 amino acids. J lost 5 bases, V lost 1 base, and 0 bases had no gene match.

This clonotype has at least ten counts. The chain couples TRBV7-2 to TRBJ2-3; 8 bases are shared with TRBD2. Germline V gene data show CDR1 as SGHTA and CDR2 as FQGNSA. The V segment lost 4 bases and the J segment 6 bases; nucleotides outside the gene matches: 9. The CDR3 is 15 residues long. The CDR3 sequence: CASSYSREGWDTQYF. The CDR3 bases are TGTGCCAGCAGCTACTCACGGGAGGGTTGGGATACGCAGTATTTT.

The chain recombines TRBV6-5 with TRBJ2-1; 8 bases align to TRBD2. Germline V gives CDR1 MNHEY, CDR2 SVGAGI. The J segment lost 6 bases and the V segment lost 5 bases, leaving 12 bases of the junction unmatched. The CDR3 consists of 16 residues. In DNA, the CDR3 is TGTGCCAGCAGTGCCGCGAGGGCGGGGGGTTCCAATGAGCAGTTCTTC. Its translation is CASSAARAGGSNEQFF.

This chain links TRBV5-6 with TRBJ2-1; D assignment may be TRBD1 or TRBD2 (5 bases each). This CDR3 is 17 amino acids long. The V end lost 4 bases, the J end lost 0 bases, and 17 bases lay between the germline ends. Germline-derived CDR1 and CDR2 are SGHDT and YYEEEE. CDR3 bases: TGTGCCAGCAGCGCGCGGATGGGGGAAGGCTCCTACAATGAGCAGTTCTTC. As protein: CASSARMGEGSYNEQFF.

This clonotype was picked up a small number of times. The rearrangement joins TRBV7-2 to TRBJ2-2; 12 nucleotides agree with TRBD2. The CDR3 sequence is 16 residues long. Losses at the gene ends were 3 bases for V and 5 bases for J; bases not matched to a gene: 4. Germline V gene sequence: CDR1 SGHTA, CDR2 FQGNSA. The CDR3 DNA is TGTGCCAGCAGCTTCACTAGCGGGAGGCGAACCGGGGAGCTGTTTTTT. This encodes CASSFTSGRRTGELFF.